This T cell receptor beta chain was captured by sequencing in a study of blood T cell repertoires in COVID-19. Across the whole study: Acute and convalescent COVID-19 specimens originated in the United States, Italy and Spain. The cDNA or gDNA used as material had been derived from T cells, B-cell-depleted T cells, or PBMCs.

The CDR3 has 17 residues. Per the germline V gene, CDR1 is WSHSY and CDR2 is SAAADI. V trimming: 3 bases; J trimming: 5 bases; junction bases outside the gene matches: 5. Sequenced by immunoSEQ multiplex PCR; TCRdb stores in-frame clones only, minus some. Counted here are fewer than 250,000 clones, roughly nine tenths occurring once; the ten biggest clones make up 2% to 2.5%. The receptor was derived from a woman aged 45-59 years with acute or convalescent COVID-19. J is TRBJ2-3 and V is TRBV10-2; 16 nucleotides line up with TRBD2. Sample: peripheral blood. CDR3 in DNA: TGCGCCAGCAGTGAAGGGACTAGCGGGGGGGCCCAAGATACGCAGTATTTT. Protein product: CASSEGTSGGAQDTQYF.